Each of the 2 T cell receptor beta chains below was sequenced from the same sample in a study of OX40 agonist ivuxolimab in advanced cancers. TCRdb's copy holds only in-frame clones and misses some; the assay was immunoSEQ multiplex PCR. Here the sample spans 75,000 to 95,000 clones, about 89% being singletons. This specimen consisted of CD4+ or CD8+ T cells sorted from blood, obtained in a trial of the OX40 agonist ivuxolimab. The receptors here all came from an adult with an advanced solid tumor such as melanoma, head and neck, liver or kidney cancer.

The CDR3 sequence: CASSLDGFSNQPQHF. The CDR3 region has the DNA TGTGCCAGCAGCTTAGACGGTTTCAGCAATCAGCCCCAGCATTTT. The chain uses TRBV7-9 and TRBJ1-5; D unclear. V lost 1 base to trimming and J lost 1 base, with 8 bases between them. This CDR3 comprises 15 residues. The germline V gene encodes CDR1 SEHNR and CDR2 FQNEAQ (reference sequence).

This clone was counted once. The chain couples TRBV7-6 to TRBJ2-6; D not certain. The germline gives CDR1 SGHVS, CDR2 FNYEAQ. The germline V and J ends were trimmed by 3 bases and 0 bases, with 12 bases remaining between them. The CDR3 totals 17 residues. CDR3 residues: CASSFHRLSSGANVLTF. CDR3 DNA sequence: TGTGCCAGCAGCTTTCACAGACTCTCCTCTGGGGCCAACGTCCTGACTTTC.